This T cell receptor beta chain was recorded in a study of early T cells in non-severe SARS-CoV-2 infection. General study points: Database matching using VDJdb favored anti-spike CD8 responses, with private and CD4 specificities left missing.

TCRdb passed the 5' RACE reads through MiXCR, listing each CDR3 protein once. Of 70,000 to 90,000 distinct CDR3 sequences listed, less than 20% are singletons. This CDR3 comprises 12 residues. Germline lookup yields CDR1 SNHLY and CDR2 FYNNEI. Trimming took 4 bases from V and 3 from J, leaving 6 bases between them. This clonotype was seen repeatedly, ten times or more. The antigen remains unidentified. This chain uses TRBV2 with TRBJ2-5; D might be TRBD1 (5 bases). The sample comprised whole blood. This TCR came from an adult who was a healthcare worker with PCR-confirmed SARS-CoV-2 infection or an uninfected control (not recorded which). CDR3 nucleotides: TGTGCCAGCAGTGGGACAAAAGAGACCCAGTACTTC. Amino acids: CASSGTKETQYF.